This T cell receptor (beta chain) was recovered during a study of regulatory T cells in long-lasting Graves disease. Time point in this sample: newly diagnosed GD, antithyroid drugs for less than 3 months. From RNA extracted from PBMCs, the TCR library was made. This CDR3 is 17 amino acids long. Per the germline V gene, CDR1 is SEHNR and CDR2 is FQNEAQ (reference sequence). The ends were cut back, 4 bases at V and 4 bases at J, with 22 bases in the middle. In building TCR beta libraries, iRepertoire HTBI primers were used together with Arm-PCR of CDR3 regions. TCRdb reprocessed the multiplex PCR reads via MiXCR and lists one record per CDR3 protein. The data contain about 620,000 distinct CDR3 sequences, roughly 15% of them seen just once; the ten biggest clones take up roughly 18%. The sample was also reused in another study, on T cells in Graves' hyperthyroidism and ophthalmopathy.

This specimen consisted of peripheral blood mononuclear cells (PBMCs), obtained at new diagnosis, from a patient treated with antithyroid drugs. This clonotype was sampled from a woman under 40 with Graves disease. The V call is TRBV7-9, the J call TRBJ2-5; the D gene is possibly TRBD2 (5 bases). Here the CDR3 reads CASSSTLGGLSSETQYF. In DNA form, the CDR3 reads TGTGCCAGCAGCTCTACCCTGGGCGGGCTCAGTTCAGAGACCCAGTACTTC.